This record covers a single TCR beta chain. The CDR3 is 15 residues long. Germline assignment: CDR1 LNHDA and CDR2 SQIVND (reference sequence). Trimming took 1 base from V and 7 from J; bases not matched to a gene: 7. The record originates from a study of blood T cell repertoires in COVID-19. Study-level background: Samples of COVID-19 (acute and convalescent) were obtained from the United States, Italy and Spain. Sources were T cells, B-cell-depleted T cells, or PBMCs; the material itself was cDNA or gDNA.

Per the study methods: Estimated nucleated cell counts came from reference gene primer amplification. Clones were sequenced by immunoSEQ multiplex PCR, and TCRdb holds only the in-frame ones, with some missing. From that table come the V and J calls and clone size; the DNA was used to work out D and trimming. The profile shows 100,000 to 150,000 clones, 70% to 85% of them singletons. Material for sequencing was peripheral blood. This TCR was sampled from a woman aged 60-75 years with acute or convalescent COVID-19. This sequence joins TRBV19 and TRBJ1-5, with 7 bases identical to TRBD1. Written as DNA, the CDR3 is TGTGCCAGTAGTATAGCAGGGACAGCCGCCCAGCCCCAGCATTTT. Amino acid sequence: CASSIAGTAAQPQHF.